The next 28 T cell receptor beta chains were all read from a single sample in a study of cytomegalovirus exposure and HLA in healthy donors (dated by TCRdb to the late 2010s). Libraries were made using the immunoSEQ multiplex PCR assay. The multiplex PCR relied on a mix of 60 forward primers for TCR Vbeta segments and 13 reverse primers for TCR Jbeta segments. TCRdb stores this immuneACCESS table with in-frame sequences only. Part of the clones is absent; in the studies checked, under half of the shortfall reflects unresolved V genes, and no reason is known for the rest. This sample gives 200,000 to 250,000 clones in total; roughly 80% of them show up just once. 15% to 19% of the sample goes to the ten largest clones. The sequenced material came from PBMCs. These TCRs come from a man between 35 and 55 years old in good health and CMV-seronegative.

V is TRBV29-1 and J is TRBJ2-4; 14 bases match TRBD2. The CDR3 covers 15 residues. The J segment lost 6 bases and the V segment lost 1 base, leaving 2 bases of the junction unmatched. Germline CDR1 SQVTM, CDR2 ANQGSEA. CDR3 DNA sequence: TGCAGCGTTGAAGGGACTAGCGGGGGGTCAAACATTCAGTACTTC. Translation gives CSVEGTSGGSNIQYF.

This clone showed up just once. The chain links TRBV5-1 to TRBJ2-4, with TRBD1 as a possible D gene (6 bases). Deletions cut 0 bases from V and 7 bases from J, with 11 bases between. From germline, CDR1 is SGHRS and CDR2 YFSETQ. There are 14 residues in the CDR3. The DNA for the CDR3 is TGCGCCAGCAGCTTGGTGGGCAGGGGTAACATTCAGTACTTC. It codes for CASSLVGRGNIQYF. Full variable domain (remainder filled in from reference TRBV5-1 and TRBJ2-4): KAGVTQTPRYLIKTRGQQVTLSCSPISGHRSVSWYQQTPGQGLQFLFEYFSETQRNKGNFPGRFSGRQFSNSRSEMNVSTLELGDSALYLCASSLVGRGNIQYFGAGTRLSVL.

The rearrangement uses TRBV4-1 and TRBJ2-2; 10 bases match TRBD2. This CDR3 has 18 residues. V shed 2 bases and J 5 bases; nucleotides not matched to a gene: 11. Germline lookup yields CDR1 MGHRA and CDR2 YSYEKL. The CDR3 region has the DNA TGCGCCAGCAGCCAATATGTGTCTAGCGGGAGTGGGACCGGGGAGCTGTTTTTT. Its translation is CASSQYVSSGSGTGELFF.

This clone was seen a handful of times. The CDR3 bases are TGTGCCAGCAGCAAGGGAGCGGGCACTGAAGCTTTCTTT. Its translation is CASSKGAGTEAFF. V and J are TRBV7-2 and TRBJ1-1; D is unresolved. The length of the CDR3 is 13 residues. Germline CDR1 is SGHTA and CDR2 is FQGNSA. V was cut by 5 bases and J by 4 bases, with 11 bases left in between.

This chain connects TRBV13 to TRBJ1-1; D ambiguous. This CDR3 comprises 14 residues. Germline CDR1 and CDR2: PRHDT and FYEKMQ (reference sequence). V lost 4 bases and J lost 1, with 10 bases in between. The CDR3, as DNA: TGTGCCAGCAGCTCCTTTCTGAGGAACACTGAAGCTTTCTTT. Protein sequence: CASSSFLRNTEAFF.

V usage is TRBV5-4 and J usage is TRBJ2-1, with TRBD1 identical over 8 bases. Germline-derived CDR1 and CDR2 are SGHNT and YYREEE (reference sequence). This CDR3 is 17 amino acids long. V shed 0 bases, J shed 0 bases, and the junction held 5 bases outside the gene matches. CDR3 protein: CASSLGKTGASYNEQFF. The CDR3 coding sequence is TGTGCCAGCAGCTTGGGGAAGACAGGGGCCTCCTACAATGAGCAGTTCTTC. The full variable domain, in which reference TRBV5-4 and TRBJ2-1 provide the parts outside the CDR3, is ETGVTQSPTHLIKTRGQQVTLRCSSQSGHNTVSWYQQALGQGPQFIFQYYREEENGRGNFPPRFSGLQFPNYSSELNVNALELDDSALYLCASSLGKTGASYNEQFFGPGTRLTVL.

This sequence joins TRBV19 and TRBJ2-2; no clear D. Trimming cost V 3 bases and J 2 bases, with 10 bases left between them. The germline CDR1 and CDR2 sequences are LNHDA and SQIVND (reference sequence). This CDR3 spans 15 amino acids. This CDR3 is CASSIERSNTGELFF. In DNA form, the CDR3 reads TGTGCCAGTAGTATCGAGAGGTCAAACACCGGGGAGCTGTTTTTT.

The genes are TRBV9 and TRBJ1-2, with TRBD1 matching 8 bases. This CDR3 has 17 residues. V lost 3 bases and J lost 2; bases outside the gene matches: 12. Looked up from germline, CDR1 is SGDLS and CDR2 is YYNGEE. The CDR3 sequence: CASSGTDRELANYGYTF. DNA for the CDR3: TGTGCCAGCAGCGGAACGGACAGGGAGTTAGCCAACTATGGCTACACCTTC.

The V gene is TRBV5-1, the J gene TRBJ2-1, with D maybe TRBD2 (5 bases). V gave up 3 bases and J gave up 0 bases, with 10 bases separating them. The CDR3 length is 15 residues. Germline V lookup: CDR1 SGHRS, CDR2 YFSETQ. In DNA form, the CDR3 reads TGCGCCAGCAGCTCCGGGGAGAGCTCCTACAATGAGCAGTTCTTC. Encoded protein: CASSSGESSYNEQFF.

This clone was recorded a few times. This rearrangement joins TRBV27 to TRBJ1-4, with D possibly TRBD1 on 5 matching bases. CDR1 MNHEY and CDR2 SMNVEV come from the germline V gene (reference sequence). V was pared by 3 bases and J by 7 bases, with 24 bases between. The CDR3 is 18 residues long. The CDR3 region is CASSFPKRGEYRIEKLFF. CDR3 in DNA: TGTGCCAGCAGTTTTCCCAAGCGGGGGGAATACAGAATTGAAAAACTGTTTTTT.

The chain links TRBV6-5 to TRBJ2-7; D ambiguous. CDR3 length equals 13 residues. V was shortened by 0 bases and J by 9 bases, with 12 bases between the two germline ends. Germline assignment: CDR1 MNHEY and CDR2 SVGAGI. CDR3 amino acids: CASSYSPYALQYF. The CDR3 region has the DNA TGTGCCAGCAGTTACTCGCCCTATGCATTGCAGTACTTC.

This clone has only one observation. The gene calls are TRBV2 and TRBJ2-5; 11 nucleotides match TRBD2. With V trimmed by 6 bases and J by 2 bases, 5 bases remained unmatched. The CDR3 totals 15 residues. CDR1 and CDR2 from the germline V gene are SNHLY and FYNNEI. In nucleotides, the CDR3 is TGTGCCAGCAGCGAGACTAGCGGGAAGCAAGAGACCCAGTACTTC. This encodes CASSETSGKQETQYF.

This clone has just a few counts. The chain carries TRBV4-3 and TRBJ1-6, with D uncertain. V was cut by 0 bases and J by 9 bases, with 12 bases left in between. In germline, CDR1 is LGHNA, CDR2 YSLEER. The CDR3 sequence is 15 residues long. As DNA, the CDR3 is TGCGCCAGCAGCCAAGACCTTTTTAGAGGTTCACCCCTCCACTTT. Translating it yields CASSQDLFRGSPLHF.

The CDR3 coding sequence is TGTGCCAGCAGCCCGTGGCGGGGGGCAGCACCGGACGAGCAGTACTTC. Translated: CASSPWRGAAPDEQYF. The V and J genes are TRBV7-8 and TRBJ2-7; TRBD2 matches 8 bases. Germline V gene sequence: CDR1 SGHVS, CDR2 FQNEAQ. The length of the CDR3 is 16 residues. J was trimmed by 5 bases and V by 5 bases; bases with no gene match: 14.

DNA of the CDR3: TGTGCCAGCAGCGTCGGTTGGGGCAGGGAGACCCAGTACTTC. Translating it yields CASSVGWGRETQYF. V gene TRBV9 combines with J gene TRBJ2-5; a possible D gene is TRBD1 (5 bases). Germline-derived CDR1 and CDR2 are SGDLS and YYNGEE. This CDR3 has 14 residues. Trimming took 2 bases from V and 5 from J, leaving 13 bases between them.

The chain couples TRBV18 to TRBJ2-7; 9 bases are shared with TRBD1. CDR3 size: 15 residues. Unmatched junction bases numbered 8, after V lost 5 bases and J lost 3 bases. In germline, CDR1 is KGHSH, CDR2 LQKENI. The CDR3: CASSRPGQGIYEQYF. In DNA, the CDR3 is TGTGCCAGCTCAAGGCCGGGACAGGGAATCTACGAGCAGTACTTC.

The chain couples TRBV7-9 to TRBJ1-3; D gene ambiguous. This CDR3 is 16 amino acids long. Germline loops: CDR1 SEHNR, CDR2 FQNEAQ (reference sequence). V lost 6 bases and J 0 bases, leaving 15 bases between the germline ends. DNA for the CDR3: TGTGCCAGCAGTAAAGAGGGCCTTCTCTCTGGAAACACCATATATTTT. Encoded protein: CASSKEGLLSGNTIYF. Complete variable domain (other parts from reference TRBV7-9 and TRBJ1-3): DTGVSQNPRHKITKRGQNVTFRCDPISEHNRLYWYRQTLGQGPEFLTYFQNEAQLEKSRLLSDRFSAERPKGSFSTLEIQRTEQGDSAMYLCASSKEGLLSGNTIYFGEGSWLTVV.

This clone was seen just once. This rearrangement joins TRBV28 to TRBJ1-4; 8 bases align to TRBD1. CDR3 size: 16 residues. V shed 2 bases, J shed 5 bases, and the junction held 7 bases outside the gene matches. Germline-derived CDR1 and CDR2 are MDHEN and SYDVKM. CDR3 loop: CASSLIRGRGNEKLFF. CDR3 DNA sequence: TGTGCCAGCAGTTTAATCAGGGGGCGAGGCAATGAAAAACTGTTTTTT.

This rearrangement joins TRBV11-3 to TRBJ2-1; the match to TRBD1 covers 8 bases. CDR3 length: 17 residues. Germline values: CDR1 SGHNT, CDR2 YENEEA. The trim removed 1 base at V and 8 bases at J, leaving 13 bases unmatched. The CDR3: CASSLGRTGRDYDEQFF. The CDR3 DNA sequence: TGTGCCAGCAGCTTAGGCCGGACAGGGCGAGATTATGATGAGCAGTTCTTC.

The CDR3 here is CASSRPGQGLAGATGELFF. The CDR3 DNA reads as TGTGCCAGTAGTAGGCCGGGACAGGGACTAGCGGGAGCCACCGGGGAGCTGTTTTTT. The rearrangement joins TRBV19 to TRBJ2-2; TRBD2 agrees at 14 bases. CDR1 is LNHDA and CDR2 is SQIVND in the germline V gene (reference sequence). After removal of 4 bases from V and 4 bases from J, the junction contained 11 bases not matched to a gene. The CDR3 length is 19 residues.

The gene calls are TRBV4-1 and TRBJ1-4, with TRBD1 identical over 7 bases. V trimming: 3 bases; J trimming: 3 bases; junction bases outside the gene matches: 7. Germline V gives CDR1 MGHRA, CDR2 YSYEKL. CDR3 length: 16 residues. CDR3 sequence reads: CASSHKTTGSNEKLFF. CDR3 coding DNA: TGCGCCAGCAGCCATAAAACGACAGGGTCTAATGAAAAACTGTTTTTT.

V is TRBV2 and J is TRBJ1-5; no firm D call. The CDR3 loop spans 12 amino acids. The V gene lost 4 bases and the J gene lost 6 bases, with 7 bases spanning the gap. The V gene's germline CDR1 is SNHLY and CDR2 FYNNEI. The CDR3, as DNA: TGTGCCAGCAGTGGCGACATTCAGCCCCAGCATTTT. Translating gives CASSGDIQPQHF.

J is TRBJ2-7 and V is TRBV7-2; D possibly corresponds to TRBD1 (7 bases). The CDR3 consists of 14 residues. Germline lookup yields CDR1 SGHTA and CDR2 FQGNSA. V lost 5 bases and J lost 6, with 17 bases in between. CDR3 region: CASSRDRDLGEQYF. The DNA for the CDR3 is TGTGCCAGCAGCCGTGACAGGGACTTGGGCGAGCAGTACTTC.

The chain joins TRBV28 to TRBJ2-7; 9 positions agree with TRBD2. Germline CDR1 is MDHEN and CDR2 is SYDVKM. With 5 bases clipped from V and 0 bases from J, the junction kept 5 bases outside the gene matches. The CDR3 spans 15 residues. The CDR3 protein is CASSLLSGSSYEQYF. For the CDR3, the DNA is TGTGCCAGCAGTCTCCTTAGCGGGAGCTCCTACGAGCAGTACTTC.

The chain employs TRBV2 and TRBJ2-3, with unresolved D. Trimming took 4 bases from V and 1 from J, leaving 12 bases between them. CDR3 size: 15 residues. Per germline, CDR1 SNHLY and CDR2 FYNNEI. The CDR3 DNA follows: TGTGCCAGCAGTGGAAGACTCCGGCGCACAGATACGCAGTATTTT. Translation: CASSGRLRRTDTQYF.

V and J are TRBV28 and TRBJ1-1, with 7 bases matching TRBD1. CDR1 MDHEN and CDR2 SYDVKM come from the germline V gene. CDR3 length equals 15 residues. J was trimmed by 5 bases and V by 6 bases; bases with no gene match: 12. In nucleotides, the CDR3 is TGTGCCAGCAGACCTATTAAGACAGGGAGGACTGAAGCTTTCTTT. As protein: CASRPIKTGRTEAFF.

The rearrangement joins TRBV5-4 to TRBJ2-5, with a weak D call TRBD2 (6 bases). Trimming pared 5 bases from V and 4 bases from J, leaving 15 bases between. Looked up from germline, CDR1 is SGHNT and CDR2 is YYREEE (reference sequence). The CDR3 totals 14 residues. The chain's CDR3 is CASRSRRDLETQYF. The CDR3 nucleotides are TGTGCCAGCAGAAGTCGCCGGGACTTAGAGACCCAGTACTTC.

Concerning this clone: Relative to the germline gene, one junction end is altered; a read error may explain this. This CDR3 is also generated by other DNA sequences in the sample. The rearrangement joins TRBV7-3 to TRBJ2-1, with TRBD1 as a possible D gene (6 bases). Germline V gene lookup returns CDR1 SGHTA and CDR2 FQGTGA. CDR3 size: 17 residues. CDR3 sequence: CASSLLGGPGQNNEQFF. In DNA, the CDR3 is TGTGCTAGCAGCTTACTTGGCGGGCCAGGACAGAACAATGAGCAGTTCTTC.